This is a list of T cell receptor beta chains from one sample in a study of CD8+ T cells in alopecia areata. TCRdb's table, derived via immunoSEQ multiplex PCR, lists solely in-frame clones and lacks some. The sample has fewer than 20,000 clones, around 66% seen once. The sequencing used skin, collected at week 0. The receptors originated from a human donor with alopecia areata. Each CDR3 is given without its conserved first and last residue. Part of the rows lack a size; the others show once, few, many or a class for expanded clones.

clone_size | v_call | cdr3_aa
- | TRBV5-1 | ASSQLPSTNEKLF
few | TRBV10-1 | ASSELGDTQY
- | TRBV11-3 | ASSQDNYEQY
- | TRBV30 | AWSVGREKSAAF
- | TRBV6-6 | ASRIPGQGRYEQY
- | TRBV25-1 | ASSENGAYNEQF
few | TRBV7-2 | ASSWTSGDETQY
- | TRBV11-3 | ASSSRDRTPYEQY
- | TRBV7-9 | ASSLRDTGELF
- | TRBV7-2 | ASSFWTNEQY
- | TRBV11-1 | ASSPGTGSYGYT
- | TRBV11-3 | ASSLNLRGGSTDTQY
once | TRBV5-6 | ASSYGQGRYEQY
few | TRBV6-1 | ASSYSGGSYEQY
- | TRBV5-1 | ASSLGLAIVETQY
- | TRBV18 | ASSPIGVGPRGTQETQY
- | TRBV7-9 | ARFPTGTGNSPLH
- | TRBV7-2 | ASSLVSPGEQF
few | TRBV7-2 | ASSLGDLGVAKTQY
- | TRBV27 | ASSATGGADGYT
- | TRBV7-9 | ASRSGQDLREQF
- | TRBV10-1 | ASSLGPGPTQETQY
- | TRBV5-1 | ASSLAAETQY
- | TRBV14 | ASSQDKGAWTGELF
- | TRBV11-3 | ASSLEPHTPY
- | TRBV4-1 | ASSRDRGYNSPLH
- | TRBV6-6 | ASSLGLPSDSYEQY
- | TRBV7-7 | ASSPTNTGELF
- | TRBV27 | ASSLWGSGGYT
medium-sized | TRBV27 | ASTSLGSLRGQPQH
- | TRBV5-1 | ASSPNFPNEQF
- | TRBV27 | ASSLAGGRGHEQF
few | TRBV6-1 | ASSGRTPGSSPLH
- | TRBV5-1 | ASSLAPSSGGFYNEQF
- | TRBV5-6 | ASRSGAEQF
once | TRBV4-3 | ASSPQALGLAGEGTGELF
- | TRBV5-1 | ASSPGTANQPQH
- | TRBV5-1 | ASSLDQGAQGEQY
- | TRBV5-4 | ASSLRESKPQH
few | TRBV15 | ATSSSKWGDREFDYGYT
- | TRBV7-2 | ASSLGQAINQPQH
- | TRBV10-3 | AISESGRGETQY
- | TRBV4-3 | ASSQSTDQETQY
- | TRBV7-2 | ASSHGQGSYEQY
- | TRBV5-4 | ASSTPGNRYT
- | TRBV6-5 | ASSYGVKQPQH
- | TRBV5-4 | ASSPRASGGYEQY
few | TRBV10-3 | AISVGRGEAQPQH
once | TRBV7-9 | ASSLDGGLGTDTQY
- | TRBV5-1 | ASSSGQGEHEQY
- | TRBV7-2 | ASSFSPGRGRSPLH
few | TRBV7-2 | ASSLLDQRPTGELF
once | TRBV7-9 | ASSLFGTGEGYT
- | TRBV11-2 | ASSPQGTYNSPLH
few | TRBV6-6 | ASSQGINYGYT